The 8 T cell receptor beta chains presented below share a single source sample, sequenced in a study of blood T cell repertoires in COVID-19. Measured with immunoSEQ multiplex PCR; TCRdb has only the in-frame clones, and not every one. Counted here are over 150,000 clones, around nine tenths occurring once; the ten biggest clones make up roughly 0.85%. The specimen was peripheral blood. The receptors here all came from a woman under 30 who had recovered from COVID-19.

The CDR3 sequence is CAISESPGYTEAFF. In DNA, the CDR3 is TGTGCCATCAGTGAGTCGCCAGGGTACACTGAAGCTTTCTTT. The gene calls are TRBV10-3 and TRBJ1-1, with D maybe TRBD1 (5 bases). V shed 0 bases and J shed 3 bases, with 8 bases lying between them. CDR3 length: 14 amino acids. The germline CDR1 and CDR2 sequences are ENHRY and SYGVKD.

The V gene is TRBV11-1, the J gene TRBJ2-7, with 8 bases identical to TRBD1. After removal of 4 bases from V and 5 bases from J, the junction contained 10 bases not matched to a gene. Germline-derived CDR1 and CDR2 are SGHAT and FQDESV (reference sequence). The CDR3 covers 15 residues. CDR3 in DNA: TGTGCCAGCAGCTCTGATCAGGGGGCCTTTAACGAGCAGTACTTC. This gives the protein CASSSDQGAFNEQYF.

DNA of the CDR3: TGCGCCAGCAGCTTGGCCAGGGTGGGGGGTAATTCACCCCTCCACTTT. This encodes CASSLARVGGNSPLHF. This chain joins TRBV5-1 and TRBJ1-6; TRBD1 might be the D (5 bases). The length of the CDR3 is 16 residues. With 0 bases removed from V and 6 bases from J, the gap between germline ends came to 13 bases. Germline-derived CDR1 and CDR2 are SGHRS and YFSETQ.

The J gene is TRBJ1-2, the V gene TRBV2; 8 nucleotides match TRBD1. The ends lost 6 bases at V and 0 bases at J; junction bases unmatched: 6. The CDR3 is 15 amino acids. Germline values: CDR1 SNHLY, CDR2 FYNNEI. The CDR3: CASRYGQGANYGYTF. The CDR3 DNA follows: TGTGCCAGCAGATACGGACAGGGAGCTAACTATGGCTACACCTTC.

The chain couples TRBV19 to TRBJ1-5; D uncertain. This CDR3 has 14 amino acids. The V and J ends lost 1 base and 4 bases respectively, with 8 bases between them. Germline V gives CDR1 LNHDA, CDR2 SQIVND (reference sequence). The CDR3 nucleotides are TGTGCCAGTAGTATAGTGGGAGGGAATCAGCCCCAGCATTTT. This sequence encodes CASSIVGGNQPQHF. Looking up the rest from reference TRBV19 and TRBJ1-5 gives the full variable domain: DGGITQSPKYLFRKEGQNVTLSCEQNLNHDAMYWYRQDPGQGLRLIYYSQIVNDFQKGDIAEGYSVSREKKESFPLTVTSAQKNPTAFYLCASSIVGGNQPQHFGDGTRLSIL.

V and J are TRBV9 and TRBJ2-3; 10 bases match TRBD1. In germline, CDR1 is SGDLS, CDR2 YYNGEE. Trimming at V came to 1 base and at J to 4 bases, leaving 9 bases not matched to a gene. This CDR3 has 17 amino acids. CDR3 nucleotides: TGTGCCAGCAGCGTACGGGGAAGGGACAGGGGCGCAGATACGCAGTATTTT. Translated: CASSVRGRDRGADTQYF.

The CDR3 loop is CANIPTNSNQPQHF. CDR3 nucleotides: TGTGCCAACATCCCCACGAATAGCAATCAGCCCCAGCATTTT. The V and J genes are TRBV6-6 and TRBJ1-5; D is undetermined. This CDR3 contains 14 residues. V lost 10 bases to trimming and J lost 0 bases, with 13 bases between them. Germline assignment: CDR1 MNHNY and CDR2 SVGAGI (reference sequence).

The chain links TRBV4-1 to TRBJ1-4; 8 positions match TRBD1. The ends lost 2 bases at V and 6 bases at J; junction bases unmatched: 11. The CDR3 is 17 amino acids. Germline loops: CDR1 MGHRA, CDR2 YSYEKL. In DNA form, the CDR3 reads TGCGCCAGCAGCCAAATGTGGTCGGACAGGGAAGATGAAAAACTGTTTTTT. It is translated as CASSQMWSDREDEKLFF.